This T cell receptor beta chain was identified during a study of blood T cell repertoires in COVID-19. As for the study in general: The cDNA or gDNA used as material had been derived from T cells, B-cell-depleted T cells, or PBMCs.

The CDR3 runs 14 residues. Trimming removed 2 bases from V and 4 bases from J, with 11 bases in between. Looked up from germline, CDR1 is SGHVS and CDR2 is FQNEAQ. Per the authors' pipeline: Reference gene primer amplification in the assay estimated nucleated cell counts. The data were produced by immunoSEQ multiplex PCR, yet TCRdb's version contains in-frame clones alone and is incomplete. The D gene and trimming were derived from the DNA, and the V and J assignments and clone size from that table. The sample has some 160,000 clones, 84% seen once. This TCR was recovered from a woman older than 75 with COVID-19, enrolled during active disease. This chain links TRBV7-8 with TRBJ1-1, with a weak D call TRBD1 (6 bases). Sequenced sample: peripheral blood. The CDR3 loop is CASSLQGSPTEAFF. CDR3 DNA: TGTGCCAGCAGCTTACAGGGGTCCCCCACTGAAGCTTTCTTT.